This T cell receptor beta chain was identified in a study of neurological immune-mediated disorders. Study-wide results and caveats: Among expanded clones, no CDR3 amino acid sequences were shared across subjects, a pattern suggesting private repertoires in all groups.

In this sample, this clonotype turned up many times. No antigen is known for it. Germline V gene lookup returns CDR1 SGHTA and CDR2 FQGNSA. The V end lost 1 base, the J end lost 9 bases, and 7 bases lay between the germline ends. CDR3 size: 12 residues. cDNA synthesis was performed by 5'RACE with 10-nucleotide random UMIs. One entry per CDR3 protein results from TCRdb running MiXCR on the 5' RACE reads. The top ten hold approximately 1.5% of the sample, which has some 48,000 distinct CDR3 sequences, over 5.5% seen once. Approximately 920,000 sorted CD4+ or CD8+ T cells made each library. This clonotype was obtained from a woman under 30 with multiple sclerosis. This rearrangement joins TRBV7-2 to TRBJ2-1; possibly TRBD2 for D (5 bases). Source material: CD4+ T cells from blood. CDR3 bases: TGTGCCAGCAGCTTAGTTCGGGGTGAGCAGTTCTTC. The encoded protein is CASSLVRGEQFF.